The clone carrying this T cell receptor beta chain was detected only a few times. Its antigen is currently unknown. The sample comes from a study of CD8 T cells in ankylosing spondylitis. Whole-study results and caveats: Certain motif variants had earlier been reported in reactive arthritis synovial fluid and blood. One TCR beta motif, made up of under ten highly homologous variants, appeared characteristic of ankylosing spondylitis blood.

This CDR3 is built from 16 residues. V dropped 1 base and J dropped 6 bases, with 13 bases sitting between them. From germline, CDR1 is MDHEN and CDR2 SYDVKM. Quantitative 5'-RACE with molecular barcodes produced the TCR beta libraries. TCRdb redid the calling of the 5' RACE reads with MiXCR, one entry per CDR3 protein. The sample gives some 840,000 distinct CDR3 sequences, approximately 12% of which show up once; less than 0.65% is in the top ten. This receptor was identified in a male donor with ankylosing spondylitis. Sequencing was done on a sample of blood, either unsorted or a sorted T cell fraction (not recorded which). This rearrangement joins TRBV28 to TRBJ1-6, with D tentatively TRBD1 (5 bases). The DNA for the CDR3 is TGTGCCAGCAGTTTATTGGGACTTACTCCTAATTCACCCCTCCACTTT. It translates to CASSLLGLTPNSPLHF.